The present T cell receptor (beta chain) was sequenced within a study of CD8+ T cells in alopecia areata. Overall study: Treated patients were given 5 to 10 mg oral tofacitinib twice daily. Study conclusions and caveats: Expanded CD8+ clones among the top 100, and scalp clonality, were significantly decreased by tofacitinib. One nonresponder leaves baseline CD8+ expansion's link to response uncertain.

Extracted from the samples, RNA was reverse transcribed into cDNA to serve as the sequencing template. Method: immunoSEQ multiplex PCR; TCRdb's copy keeps in-frame clones and lacks some. The table has hundreds of thousands of clones, more than 55% seen once; the top ten hold approximately 1.2%. This clone has more than one count but fewer than ten. Its antigen is unidentified. Documented treatment: oral pan-JAK inhibitor, 5-10 mg twice daily. The CDR3 has 13 amino acids. CDR1 is SGHAT, CDR2 FQNNGV, per germline. V was trimmed by 1 base and J by 6 bases, leaving 9 bases between them. The chain employs TRBV11-2 and TRBJ1-2; no clear D. The specimen comprised CD4+ T cells sorted from blood, sampled around week 46, from a patient treated with tofacitinib. This receptor was identified in a human donor with alopecia areata. The CDR3 nucleotides read TGTGCCAGCAGCTTAGGCTTTTTAGATGGCTACACCTTC. Translation gives CASSLGFLDGYTF.